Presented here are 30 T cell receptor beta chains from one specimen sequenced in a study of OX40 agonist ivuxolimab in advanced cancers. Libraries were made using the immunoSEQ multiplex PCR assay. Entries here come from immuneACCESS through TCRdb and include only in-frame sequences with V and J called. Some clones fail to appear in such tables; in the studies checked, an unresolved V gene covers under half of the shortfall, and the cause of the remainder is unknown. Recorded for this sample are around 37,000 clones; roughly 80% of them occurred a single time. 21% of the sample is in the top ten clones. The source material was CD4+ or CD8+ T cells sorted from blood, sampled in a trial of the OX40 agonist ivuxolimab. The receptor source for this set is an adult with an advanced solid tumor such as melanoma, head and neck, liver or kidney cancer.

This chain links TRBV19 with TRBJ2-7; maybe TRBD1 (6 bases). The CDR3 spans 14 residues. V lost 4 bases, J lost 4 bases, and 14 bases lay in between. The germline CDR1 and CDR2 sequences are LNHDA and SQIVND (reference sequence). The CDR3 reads CASSTGPRGYEQYF. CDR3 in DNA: TGTGCCAGTAGTACCGGTCCCAGGGGTTACGAGCAGTACTTC.

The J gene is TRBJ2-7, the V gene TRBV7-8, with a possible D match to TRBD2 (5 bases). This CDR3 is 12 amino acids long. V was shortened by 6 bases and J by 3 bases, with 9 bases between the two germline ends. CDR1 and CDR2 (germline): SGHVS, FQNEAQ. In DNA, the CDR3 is TGTGCCAGCAGAGGACTCCTCTACGAGCAGTACTTC. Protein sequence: CASRGLLYEQYF.

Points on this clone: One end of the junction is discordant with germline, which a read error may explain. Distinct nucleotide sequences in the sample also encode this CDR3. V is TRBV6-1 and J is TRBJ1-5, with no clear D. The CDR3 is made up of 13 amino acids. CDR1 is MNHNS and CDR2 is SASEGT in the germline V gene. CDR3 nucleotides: TGTGCCAGCAGGGCGAATAGCAATCAGCCCCAACATTTT. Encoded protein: CASRANSNQPQHF.

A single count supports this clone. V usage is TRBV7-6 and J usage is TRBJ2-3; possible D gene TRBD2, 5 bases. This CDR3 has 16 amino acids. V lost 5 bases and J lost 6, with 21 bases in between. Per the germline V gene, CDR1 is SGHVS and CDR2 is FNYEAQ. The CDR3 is CASSPELEMGSDTQYF. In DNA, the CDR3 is TGTGCCAGCAGCCCGGAACTAGAAATGGGGTCTGATACGCAGTATTTT.

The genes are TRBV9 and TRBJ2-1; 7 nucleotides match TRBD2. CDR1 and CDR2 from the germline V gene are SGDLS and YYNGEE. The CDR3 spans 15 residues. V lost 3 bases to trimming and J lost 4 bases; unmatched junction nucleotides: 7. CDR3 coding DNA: TGTGCCAGCAGCGCGGTAGCGGGCTCTTACAATGAGCAGTTCTTC. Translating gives CASSAVAGSYNEQFF.

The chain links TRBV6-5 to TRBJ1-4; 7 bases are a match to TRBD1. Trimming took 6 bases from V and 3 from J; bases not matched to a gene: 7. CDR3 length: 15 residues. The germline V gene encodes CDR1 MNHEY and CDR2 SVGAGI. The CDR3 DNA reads TGTGCCAGCAGGCGGGGAGGGGGCCCTAATGAAAAACTGTTTTTT. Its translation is CASRRGGGPNEKLFF.

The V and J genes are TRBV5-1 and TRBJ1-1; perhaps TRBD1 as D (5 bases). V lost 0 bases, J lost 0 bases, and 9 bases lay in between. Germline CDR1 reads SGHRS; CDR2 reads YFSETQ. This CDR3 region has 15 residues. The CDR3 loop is CASSLAGIMNTEAFF. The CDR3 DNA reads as TGCGCCAGCAGCTTGGCAGGGATCATGAACACTGAAGCTTTCTTT.

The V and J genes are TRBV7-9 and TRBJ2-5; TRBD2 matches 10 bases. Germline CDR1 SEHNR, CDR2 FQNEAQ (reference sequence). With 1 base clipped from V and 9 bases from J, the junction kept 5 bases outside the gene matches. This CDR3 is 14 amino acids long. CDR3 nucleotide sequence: TGTGCCAGCAGCTTAGGCCTAGCGGGAGCGGCCCAGTACTTC. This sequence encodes CASSLGLAGAAQYF.

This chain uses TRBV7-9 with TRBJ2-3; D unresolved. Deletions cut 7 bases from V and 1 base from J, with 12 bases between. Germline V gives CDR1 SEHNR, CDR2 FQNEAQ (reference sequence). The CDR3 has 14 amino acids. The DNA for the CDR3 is TGTGCCAGCACCCGTAGGCCAGGCACAGATACGCAGTATTTT. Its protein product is CASTRRPGTDTQYF.

Here the CDR3 reads CASSQSGDTDTQYF. The CDR3 region has the DNA TGTGCCAGCAGCCAATCGGGCGACACAGATACGCAGTATTTT. The genes are TRBV4-2 and TRBJ2-3, with D unresolved. Germline V CDR1 and CDR2: LGHNA, YNFKEQ. This CDR3 spans 14 amino acids. V lost 2 bases and J lost 2, with 8 bases in between.

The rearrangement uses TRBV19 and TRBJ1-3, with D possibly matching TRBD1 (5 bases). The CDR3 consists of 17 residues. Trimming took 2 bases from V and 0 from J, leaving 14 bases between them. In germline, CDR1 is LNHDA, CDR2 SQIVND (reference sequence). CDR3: CASSIRAIDSSGNTIYF. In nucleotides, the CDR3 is TGTGCCAGTAGTATACGGGCTATTGACAGCTCTGGAAACACCATATATTTT. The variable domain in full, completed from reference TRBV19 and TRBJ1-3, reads DGGITQSPKYLFRKEGQNVTLSCEQNLNHDAMYWYRQDPGQGLRLIYYSQIVNDFQKGDIAEGYSVSREKKESFPLTVTSAQKNPTAFYLCASSIRAIDSSGNTIYFGEGSWLTVV.

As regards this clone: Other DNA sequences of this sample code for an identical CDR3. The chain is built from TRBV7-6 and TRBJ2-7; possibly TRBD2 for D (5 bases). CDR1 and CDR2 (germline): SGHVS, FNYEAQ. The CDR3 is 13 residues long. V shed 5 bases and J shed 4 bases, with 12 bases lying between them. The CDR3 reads CASSPGDRYEQYF. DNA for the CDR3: TGTGCCAGCAGCCCCGGGGATAGATACGAGCAGTACTTC. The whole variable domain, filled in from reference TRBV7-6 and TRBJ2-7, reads GAGVSQSPRYKVTKRGQDVALRCDPISGHVSLYWYRQALGQGPEFLTYFNYEAQQDKSGLPNDRFSAERPEGSISTLTIQRTEQRDSAMYRCASSPGDRYEQYFGPGTRLTVT.

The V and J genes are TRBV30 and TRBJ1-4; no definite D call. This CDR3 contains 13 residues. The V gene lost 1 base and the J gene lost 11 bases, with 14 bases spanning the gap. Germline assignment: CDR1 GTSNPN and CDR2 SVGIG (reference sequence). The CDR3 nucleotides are TGTGCCTGGAGTGCCGATCTGGCAGATAAACTGTTTTTT. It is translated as CAWSADLADKLFF.

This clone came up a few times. As DNA, the CDR3 is TGTGCCAGCAGTCTAGACACCGGGGAGCTGTTTTTT. Amino acid sequence: CASSLDTGELFF. This chain links TRBV2 with TRBJ2-2; no clear D. Germline assignment: CDR1 SNHLY and CDR2 FYNNEI. The CDR3 totals 12 residues. V gave up 5 bases and J gave up 3 bases, with 4 bases separating them.

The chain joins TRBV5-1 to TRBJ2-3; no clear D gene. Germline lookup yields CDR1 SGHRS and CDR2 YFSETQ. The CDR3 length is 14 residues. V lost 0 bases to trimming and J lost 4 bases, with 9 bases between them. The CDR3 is CASSLDGDADTQYF. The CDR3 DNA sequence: TGCGCCAGCAGCTTGGATGGAGACGCAGATACGCAGTATTTT.

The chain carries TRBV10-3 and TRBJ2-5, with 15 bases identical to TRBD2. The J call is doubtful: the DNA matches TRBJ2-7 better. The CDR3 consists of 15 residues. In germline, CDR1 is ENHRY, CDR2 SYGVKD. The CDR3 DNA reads TGTGCCACTAAAGGGACTAGCGGGAGGCTGAACGAGCAGTACTTC. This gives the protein CATKGTSGRLNEQYF.

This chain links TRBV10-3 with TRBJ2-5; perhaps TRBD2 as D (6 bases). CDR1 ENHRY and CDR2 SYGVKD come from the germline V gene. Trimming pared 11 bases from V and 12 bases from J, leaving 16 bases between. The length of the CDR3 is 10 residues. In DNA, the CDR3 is TGTGCCGCTGGGGATGGGGAGGAGTACTTC. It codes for CAAGDGEEYF.

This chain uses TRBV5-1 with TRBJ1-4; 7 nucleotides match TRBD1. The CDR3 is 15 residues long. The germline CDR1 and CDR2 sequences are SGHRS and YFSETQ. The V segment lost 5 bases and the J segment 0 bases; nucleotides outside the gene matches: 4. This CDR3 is CASRGTASTNEKLFF. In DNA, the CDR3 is TGCGCCAGCAGAGGGACAGCCTCAACTAATGAAAAACTGTTTTTT.

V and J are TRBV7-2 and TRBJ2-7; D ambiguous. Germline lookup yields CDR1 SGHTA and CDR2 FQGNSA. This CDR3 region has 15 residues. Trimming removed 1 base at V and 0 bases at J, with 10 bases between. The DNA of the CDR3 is TGTGCCAGCAGCTTAGTCGGACGGAGCTCCTACGAGCAGTACTTC. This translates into CASSLVGRSSYEQYF. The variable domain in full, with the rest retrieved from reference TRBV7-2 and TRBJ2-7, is GAGVSQSPSNKVTEKGKDVELRCDPISGHTALYWYRQSLGQGLEFLIYFQGNSAPDKSGLPSDRFSAERTGGSVSTLTIQRTQQEDSAVYLCASSLVGRSSYEQYFGPGTRLTVT.

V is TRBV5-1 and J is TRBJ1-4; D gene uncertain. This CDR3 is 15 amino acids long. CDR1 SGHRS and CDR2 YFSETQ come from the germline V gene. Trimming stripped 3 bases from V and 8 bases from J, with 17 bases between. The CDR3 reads CASSWWAPEGEKLFF. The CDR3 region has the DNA TGCGCCAGCAGCTGGTGGGCCCCGGAGGGAGAAAAACTGTTTTTT.

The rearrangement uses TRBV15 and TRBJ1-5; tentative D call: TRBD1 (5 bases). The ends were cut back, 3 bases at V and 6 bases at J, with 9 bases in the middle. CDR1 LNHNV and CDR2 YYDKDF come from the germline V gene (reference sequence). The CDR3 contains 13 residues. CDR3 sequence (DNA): TGTGCCACCAGCAGCCGGGGGAGTCAGCCCCAGCATTTT. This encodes CATSSRGSQPQHF.

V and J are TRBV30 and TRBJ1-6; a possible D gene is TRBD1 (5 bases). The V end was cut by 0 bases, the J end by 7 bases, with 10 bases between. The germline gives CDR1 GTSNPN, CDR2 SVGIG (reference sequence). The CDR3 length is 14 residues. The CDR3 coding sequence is TGTGCCTGGAGTGTCGGGACCCTAAATTCACCCCTCCACTTT. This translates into CAWSVGTLNSPLHF. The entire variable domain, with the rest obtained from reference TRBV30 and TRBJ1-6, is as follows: SQTIHQWPATLVQPVGSPLSLECTVEGTSNPNLYWYRQAAGRGLQLLFYSVGIGQISSEVPQNLSASRPQDRQFILSSKKLLLSDSGFYLCAWSVGTLNSPLHFGNGTRLTVT.

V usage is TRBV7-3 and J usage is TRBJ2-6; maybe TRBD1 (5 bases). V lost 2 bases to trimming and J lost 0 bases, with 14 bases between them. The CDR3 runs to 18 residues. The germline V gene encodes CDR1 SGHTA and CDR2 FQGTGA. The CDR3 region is CASSLSSDSNSGANVLTF. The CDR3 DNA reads TGTGCCAGCAGCTTATCCTCCGACAGTAACTCTGGGGCCAACGTCCTGACTTTC.

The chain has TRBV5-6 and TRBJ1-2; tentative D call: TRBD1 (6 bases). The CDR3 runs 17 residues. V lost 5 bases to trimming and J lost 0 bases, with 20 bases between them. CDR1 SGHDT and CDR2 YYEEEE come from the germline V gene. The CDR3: CASREGGYRSSNYGYTF. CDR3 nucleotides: TGTGCCAGCAGAGAAGGGGGTTACAGGTCTTCTAACTATGGCTACACCTTC.

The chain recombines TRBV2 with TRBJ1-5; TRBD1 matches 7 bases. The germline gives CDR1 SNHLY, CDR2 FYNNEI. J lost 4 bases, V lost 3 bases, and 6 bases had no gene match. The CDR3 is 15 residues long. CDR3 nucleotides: TGTGCCAGCAGTGATCGACAGGGCAAGAATCAGCCCCAGCATTTT. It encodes CASSDRQGKNQPQHF. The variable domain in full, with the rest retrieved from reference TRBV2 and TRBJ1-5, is EPEVTQTPSHQVTQMGQEVILRCVPISNHLYFYWYRQILGQKVEFLVSFYNNEISEKSEIFDDQFSVERPDGSNFTLKIRSTKLEDSAMYFCASSDRQGKNQPQHFGDGTRLSIL.

CDR3 coding DNA: TGTGCCAGTAGTATAGATCTGGGTTCACCCCTCCACTTT. This gives the protein CASSIDLGSPLHF. The chain links TRBV19 to TRBJ1-6, with unresolved D. CDR3 length: 13 residues. Germline V CDR1 and CDR2: LNHDA, SQIVND (reference sequence). Between the trimmed V and J ends, which lost 0 bases and 9 bases, there was a span of 6 bases.

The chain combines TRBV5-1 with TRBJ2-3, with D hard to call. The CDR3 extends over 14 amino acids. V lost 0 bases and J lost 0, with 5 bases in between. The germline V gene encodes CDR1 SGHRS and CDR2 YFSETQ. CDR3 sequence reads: CASSLGTSTDTQYF. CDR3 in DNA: TGCGCCAGCAGCTTGGGTACTAGCACAGATACGCAGTATTTT. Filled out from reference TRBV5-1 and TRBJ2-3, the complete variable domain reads KAGVTQTPRYLIKTRGQQVTLSCSPISGHRSVSWYQQTPGQGLQFLFEYFSETQRNKGNFPGRFSGRQFSNSRSEMNVSTLELGDSALYLCASSLGTSTDTQYFGPGTRLTVL.

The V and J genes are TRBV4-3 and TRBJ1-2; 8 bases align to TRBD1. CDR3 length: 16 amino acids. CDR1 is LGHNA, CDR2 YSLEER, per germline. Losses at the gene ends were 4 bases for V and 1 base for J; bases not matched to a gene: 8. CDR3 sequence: CASSPRAGGVNYGYTF. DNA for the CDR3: TGCGCCAGCAGCCCCAGGGCAGGGGGCGTTAACTATGGCTACACCTTC.

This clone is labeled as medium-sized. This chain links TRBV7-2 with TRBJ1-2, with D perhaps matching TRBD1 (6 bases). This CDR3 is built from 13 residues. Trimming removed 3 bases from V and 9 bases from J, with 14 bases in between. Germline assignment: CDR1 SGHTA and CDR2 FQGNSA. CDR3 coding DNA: TGTGCCAGCAGCTTTCGGGGGGCGCGGAGCTACACCTTC. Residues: CASSFRGARSYTF.

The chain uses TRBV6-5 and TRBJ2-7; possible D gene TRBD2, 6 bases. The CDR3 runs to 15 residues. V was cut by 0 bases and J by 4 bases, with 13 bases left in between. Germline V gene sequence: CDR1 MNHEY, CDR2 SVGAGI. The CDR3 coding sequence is TGTGCCAGCAGTTACTCGGAGGGGCGTACGTACGAGCAGTACTTC. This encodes CASSYSEGRTYEQYF.